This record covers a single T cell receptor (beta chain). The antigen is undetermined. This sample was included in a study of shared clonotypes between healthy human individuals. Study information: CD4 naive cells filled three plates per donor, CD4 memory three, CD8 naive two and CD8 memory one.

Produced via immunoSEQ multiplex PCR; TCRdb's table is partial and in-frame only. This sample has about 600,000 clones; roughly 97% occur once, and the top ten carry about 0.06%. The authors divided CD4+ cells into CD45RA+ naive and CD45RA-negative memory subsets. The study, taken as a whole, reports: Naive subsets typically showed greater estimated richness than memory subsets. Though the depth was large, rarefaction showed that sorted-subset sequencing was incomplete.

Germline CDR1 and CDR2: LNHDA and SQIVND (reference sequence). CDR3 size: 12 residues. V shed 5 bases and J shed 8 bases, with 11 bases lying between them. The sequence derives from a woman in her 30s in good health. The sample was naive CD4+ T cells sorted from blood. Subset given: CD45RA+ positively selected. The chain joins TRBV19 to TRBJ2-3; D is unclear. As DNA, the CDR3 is TGTGCCAGTAGTCTCAGTTCGGCTACGCAGTATTTT. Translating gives CASSLSSATQYF.